The rows below give T cell receptor beta chains drawn from one sample of a study of T-cell reconstitution after alpha-beta-depleted transplantation in children. TCRdb re-called the PCR reads through MiXCR, storing one row per CDR3 protein. The sample yields about 610,000 distinct CDR3 sequences, 10% seen once. Specimen: PBMCs from the stem cell graft donor, collected from the stem cell graft. The receptors shown here come from a human donor who donated a stem cell graft to a child with acute myeloid leukemia. The CDR3 runs from the conserved cysteine through the conserved F or W.

TRBV12-3/TRBV12-4,14,CASSPRGGGNTIYF
TRBV7-6,12,CASSTYGETQYF
TRBV5-1,16,CASSLGLAAPGETQYF
TRBV4-3,15,CASSPSGGGTDTQYF
TRBV20-1,18,CSARFMSGRMPNTGELFF
TRBV4-3,14,CASSLLGQTGELFF
TRBV20-1,13,CSARRGENEKLFF
TRBV20-1,16,CSARQASRGSTGELFF
TRBV20-1,13,CSAPGGNTGELFF
TRBV2,11,CASKLTDTQYF
TRBV2,15,CASSATSGSLDTQYF
TRBV5-6,12,CASSLEPETQYF
TRBV20-1,16,CSAPPLWGDSYNEQFF
TRBV7-9,14,CASSPRSMVGELFF
TRBV6-2/TRBV6-3,15,CASSDGGRLYNEQFF
TRBV7-3,15,CASSPLAGARNEQFF
TRBV12-3/TRBV12-4,14,CASSDRGSGNTIYF
TRBV2,13,CASVGLWENIQYF
TRBV10-3,12,CAIRTDSYEQYF
TRBV28,16,CASSWMTSGQQETQYF
TRBV5-1,15,CASSLDGDSNQPQHF
TRBV5-1,13,CASTGGNTYEQYF
TRBV6-2/TRBV6-3,12,CASSYREDEQYF
TRBV4-2,17,CASSQDLSSGSYNEQFF
TRBV9,15,CASSFKGTGPHEQYF
TRBV15,16,CATSRVPTGLGETQYF
TRBV25-1,13,CATRLAGGPWYYF
TRBV2,13,CASSEVRVEKLFF
TRBV29-1,19,CSVEAETGASPEEAYKQYF
TRBV6-2/TRBV6-3,14,CASSYLRRDTEAFF